Presented here are 17 T cell receptor beta chains from one specimen sequenced in a study of preoperative IRX-2 immunotherapy in early breast cancer. The treatment here: preoperative locoregional IRX-2 cytokine immunotherapy. The protocol was immunoSEQ multiplex PCR, while the TCRdb copy is restricted to in-frame clones and leaves out a portion. The sample consists of roughly 40,000 clones, about 72% of them appearing once. The starting material was tumor tissue, obtained after IRX-2 immunotherapy. Receptors originate from a human donor with breast cancer.

This clone was counted once. At one boundary the junction diverges from the germline segment, which might be a read error. The chain is built from TRBV6-4 and TRBJ1-3, with 7 bases identical to TRBD1. This CDR3 comprises 14 residues. Germline loops: CDR1 MRHNA, CDR2 SNTAGT. The CDR3, as DNA: TGTGCCATCAGTGACAGGGTGCCTGGAAACACCATATATTTT. The encoded protein is CAISDRVPGNTIYF.

The gene calls are TRBV18 and TRBJ2-7; TRBD1 matches at 8 bases. This CDR3 is built from 14 residues. V gave up 6 bases and J gave up 6 bases; unmatched junction bases: 10. CDR1 is KGHSH and CDR2 is LQKENI in the germline V gene. CDR3 bases: TGTGCCAGCTCCATCGAGACAGGGGCCAGCGAGCAGTACTTC. Protein product: CASSIETGASEQYF.

This rearrangement joins TRBV6-8 to TRBJ2-4; D unclear. This CDR3 is 12 amino acids long. Germline V gene data show CDR1 as MNHGY and CDR2 as SAAAGT. The ends were cut back, 6 bases at V and 3 bases at J, with 6 bases in the middle. CDR3 sequence: CASRDVKNIQYF. DNA for the CDR3: TGTGCCAGCAGGGACGTCAAAAACATTCAGTACTTC.

This rearrangement joins TRBV19 to TRBJ1-3; possible D gene TRBD1, 5 bases. The CDR3 spans 16 residues. V lost 2 bases, J lost 1 base, and 12 bases lay in between. From germline, CDR1 is LNHDA and CDR2 SQIVND (reference sequence). CDR3: CASSIWGKPSGNTIYF. Here the CDR3 DNA reads TGTGCCAGTAGTATATGGGGGAAGCCTTCTGGAAACACCATATATTTT.

V gene TRBV12-5 combines with J gene TRBJ2-2; TRBD2 matches at 13 bases. Germline assignment: CDR1 LGHNT and CDR2 FRNRAP. This CDR3 spans 15 amino acids. The CDR3 DNA reads as TGTGCCAGCCGGGGACTAGCGGGAAGGGGCGGGGAGCTGTTTTTT. This sequence encodes CASRGLAGRGGELFF.

The V and J genes are TRBV6-8 and TRBJ2-7, with D possibly matching TRBD1 (5 bases). Between the trimmed V and J ends, which lost 6 bases and 3 bases, there was a span of 18 bases. The CDR3 is 15 residues long. Germline CDR1 and CDR2: MNHGY and SAAAGT. CDR3 in amino acids: CASSPTGFSDYEQYF. Here the CDR3 DNA reads TGTGCCAGCAGCCCTACAGGATTTTCAGACTACGAGCAGTACTTC.

The chain joins TRBV6-8 to TRBJ1-6; no definite D call. Germline V gene lookup returns CDR1 MNHGY and CDR2 SAAAGT. The CDR3 consists of 13 residues. V lost 6 bases, J lost 0 bases, and 3 bases lay in between. The CDR3 loop is CASRSSYNSPLHF. The CDR3 DNA is TGTGCCAGCAGAAGCTCCTATAATTCACCCCTCCACTTT.

The V gene is TRBV18, the J gene TRBJ1-1, with D tentatively TRBD1 (5 bases). The V end lost 0 bases, the J end lost 5 bases, and 13 bases lay between the germline ends. CDR3 length: 15 amino acids. Germline lookup yields CDR1 KGHSH and CDR2 LQKENI. CDR3 DNA: TGTGCCAGCTCACCACCGGGACGGACGTTAACTGAAGCTTTCTTT. Its protein product is CASSPPGRTLTEAFF.

The chain joins TRBV18 to TRBJ2-7; maybe TRBD1 (6 bases). The CDR3 is 16 residues long. Looked up from germline, CDR1 is KGHSH and CDR2 is LQKENI. V dropped 2 bases and J dropped 0 bases, with 14 bases sitting between them. The CDR3: CASSPSQGLHSYEQYF. CDR3 bases: TGTGCCAGCTCACCATCGCAGGGGCTCCACTCCTACGAGCAGTACTTC.

Here the CDR3 DNA reads TGTGCCAGTAGGGGCGTCGAAGAGACCCAGTACTTC. Translating gives CASRGVEETQYF. The chain combines TRBV19 with TRBJ2-5; D not resolved. There are 12 residues in the CDR3. Germline CDR1 LNHDA, CDR2 SQIVND (reference sequence). Trimming left V 6 bases short and J 3 bases short, with 8 bases between.

The chain's CDR3 is CASSMTGVLGYTF. In nucleotides, the CDR3 is TGTGCCAGTAGTATGACAGGGGTCCTTGGCTACACCTTC. The chain recombines TRBV19 with TRBJ1-2; 8 positions agree with TRBD1. Germline CDR1 reads LNHDA; CDR2 reads SQIVND (reference sequence). Trimming took 3 bases from V and 7 from J; bases not matched to a gene: 4. This CDR3 has 13 residues.

This rearrangement joins TRBV14 to TRBJ2-1, with 8 positions matching TRBD2. There are 15 residues in the CDR3. J lost 7 bases, V lost 3 bases, and 8 bases had no gene match. Looked up from germline, CDR1 is SGHDN and CDR2 is FVKESK. The CDR3 region has the DNA TGTGCCAGCAGCCAGGCCGGGACTAGAGGGAATGAGCAGTTCTTC. It encodes CASSQAGTRGNEQFF.

The chain employs TRBV7-6 and TRBJ2-1, with 7 bases matching TRBD2. Trimming took 5 bases from V and 3 from J; bases not matched to a gene: 10. Per the germline V gene, CDR1 is SGHVS and CDR2 is FNYEAQ. CDR3 size: 16 residues. The CDR3 protein is CASSPQEGLHYNEQFF. CDR3 in DNA: TGTGCCAGCAGCCCCCAGGAGGGACTACACTACAATGAGCAGTTCTTC.

There are a few counts of this clone. The chain links TRBV14 to TRBJ2-3, with TRBD1 matching 8 bases. V lost 2 bases to trimming and J lost 3 bases; unmatched junction nucleotides: 4. CDR1 and CDR2 (germline): SGHDN, FVKESK. The CDR3 sequence is 15 residues long. CDR3 coding DNA: TGTGCCAGCAGCCAACGGACAGGGTCGACAGATACGCAGTATTTT. It yields the protein CASSQRTGSTDTQYF.

This clone has more than one count but fewer than ten. The chain has TRBV6-8 and TRBJ1-1; D not resolved. CDR1 MNHGY and CDR2 SAAAGT come from the germline V gene. The ends were cut back, 5 bases at V and 0 bases at J, with 13 bases in the middle. The CDR3 is 15 residues long. The CDR3 protein is CASSHGNAMNTEAFF. The CDR3 region has the DNA TGTGCCAGCAGTCACGGAAATGCGATGAACACTGAAGCTTTCTTT.

The rearrangement joins TRBV19 to TRBJ1-2; tentative D call: TRBD1 (6 bases). This CDR3 contains 14 residues. Trimming cost V 2 bases and J 3 bases, with 10 bases left between them. Germline V gene data show CDR1 as LNHDA and CDR2 as SQIVND (reference sequence). The CDR3 bases are TGTGCCAGTAGTATACGGGGGGCTGACTATGGCTACACCTTC. Its translation: CASSIRGADYGYTF.

This clone was observed once. V is TRBV6-4 and J is TRBJ1-2, with D possibly matching TRBD1 (5 bases). The CDR3 runs to 15 residues. V was pared by 3 bases and J by 4 bases, with 15 bases between. Germline CDR1 is MRHNA and CDR2 is SNTAGT. CDR3 nucleotides: TGTGCCAGCAGTGATAAGGCAGGGCGATCCTATGGCTACACCTTC. The encoded protein is CASSDKAGRSYGYTF.